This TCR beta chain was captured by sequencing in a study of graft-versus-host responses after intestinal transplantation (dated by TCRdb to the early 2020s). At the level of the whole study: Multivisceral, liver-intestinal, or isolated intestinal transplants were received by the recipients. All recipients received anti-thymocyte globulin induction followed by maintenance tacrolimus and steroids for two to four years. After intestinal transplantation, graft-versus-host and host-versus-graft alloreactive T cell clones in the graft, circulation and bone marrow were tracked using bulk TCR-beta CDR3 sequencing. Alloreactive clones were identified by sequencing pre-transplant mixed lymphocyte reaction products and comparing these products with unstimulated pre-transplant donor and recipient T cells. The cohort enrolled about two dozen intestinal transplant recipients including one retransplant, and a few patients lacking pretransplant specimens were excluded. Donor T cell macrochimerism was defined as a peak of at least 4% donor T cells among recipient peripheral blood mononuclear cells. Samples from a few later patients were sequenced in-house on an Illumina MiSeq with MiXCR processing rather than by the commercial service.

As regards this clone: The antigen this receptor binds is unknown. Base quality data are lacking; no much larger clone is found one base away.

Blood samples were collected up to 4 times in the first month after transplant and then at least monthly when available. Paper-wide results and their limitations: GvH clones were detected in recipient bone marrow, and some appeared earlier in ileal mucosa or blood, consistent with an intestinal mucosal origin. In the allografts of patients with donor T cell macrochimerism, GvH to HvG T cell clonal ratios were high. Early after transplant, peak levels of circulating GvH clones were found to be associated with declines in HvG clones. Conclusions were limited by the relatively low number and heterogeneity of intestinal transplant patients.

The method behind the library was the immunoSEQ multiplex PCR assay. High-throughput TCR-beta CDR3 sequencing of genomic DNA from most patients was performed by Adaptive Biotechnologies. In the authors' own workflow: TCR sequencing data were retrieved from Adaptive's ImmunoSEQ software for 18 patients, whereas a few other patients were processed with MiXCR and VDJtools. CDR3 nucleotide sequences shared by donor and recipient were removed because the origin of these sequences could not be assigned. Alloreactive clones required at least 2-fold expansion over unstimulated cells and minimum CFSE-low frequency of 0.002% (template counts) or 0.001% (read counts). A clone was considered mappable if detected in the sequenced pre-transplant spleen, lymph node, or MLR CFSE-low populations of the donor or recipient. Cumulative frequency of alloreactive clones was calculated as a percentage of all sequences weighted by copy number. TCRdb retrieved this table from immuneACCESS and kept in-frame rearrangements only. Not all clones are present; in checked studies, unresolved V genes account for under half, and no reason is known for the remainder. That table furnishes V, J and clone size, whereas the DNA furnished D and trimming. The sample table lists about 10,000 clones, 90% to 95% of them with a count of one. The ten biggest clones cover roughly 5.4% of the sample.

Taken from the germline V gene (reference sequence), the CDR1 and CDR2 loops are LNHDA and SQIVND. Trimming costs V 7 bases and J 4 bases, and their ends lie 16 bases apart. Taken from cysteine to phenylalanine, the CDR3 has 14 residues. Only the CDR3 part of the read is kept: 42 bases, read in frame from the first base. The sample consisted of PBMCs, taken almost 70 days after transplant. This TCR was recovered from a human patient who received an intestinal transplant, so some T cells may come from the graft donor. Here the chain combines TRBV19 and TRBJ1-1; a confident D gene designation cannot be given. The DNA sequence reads TGTGCCAGTACGCCAGAGGACGCTGGCACTGAAGCTTTCTTT. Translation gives CASTPEDAGTEAFF.